This TCR beta chain was identified in a study of blood T cell repertoires in COVID-19. TCRdb's table, derived via immunoSEQ multiplex PCR, lists solely in-frame clones and lacks some. This sample has roughly 250,000 clones; 70% to 85% occur once, and the top ten carry 0.87%. Seattle enrolled patients during active infection and tracked them longitudinally. Germline V gene data show CDR1 as SGHRS and CDR2 as YFSETQ. Trimming removed 4 bases at V and 2 bases at J, with 10 bases between. The CDR3 has 15 residues. The sequenced sample consisted of peripheral blood. This receptor was taken from a human donor with COVID-19, enrolled during active disease. The donor label of this sample is uncertain. The chain uses TRBV5-1 and TRBJ2-6; D is possibly TRBD2 (5 bases). The CDR3 sequence is CASSAIGTGANVLTF. The CDR3 DNA sequence: TGCGCCAGCAGCGCTATCGGGACTGGGGCCAACGTCCTGACTTTC.